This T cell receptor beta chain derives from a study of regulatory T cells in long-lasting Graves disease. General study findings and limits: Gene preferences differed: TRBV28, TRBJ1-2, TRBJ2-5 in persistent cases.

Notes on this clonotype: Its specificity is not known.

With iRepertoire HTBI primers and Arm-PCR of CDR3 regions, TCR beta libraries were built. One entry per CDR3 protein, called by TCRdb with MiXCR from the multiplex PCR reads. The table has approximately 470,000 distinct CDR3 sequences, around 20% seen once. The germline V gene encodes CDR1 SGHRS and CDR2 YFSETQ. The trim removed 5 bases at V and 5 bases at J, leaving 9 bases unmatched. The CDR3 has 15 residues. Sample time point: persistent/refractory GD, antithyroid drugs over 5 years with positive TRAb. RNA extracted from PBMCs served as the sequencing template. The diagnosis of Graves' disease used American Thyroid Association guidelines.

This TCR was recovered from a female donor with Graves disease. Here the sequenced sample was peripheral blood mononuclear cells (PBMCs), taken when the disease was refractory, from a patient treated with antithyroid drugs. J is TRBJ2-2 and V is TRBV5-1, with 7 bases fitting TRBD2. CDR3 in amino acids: CASSRKRDGTGELFF. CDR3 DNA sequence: TGCGCCAGCAGTCGGAAGCGGGACGGAACCGGGGAGCTGTTTTTT. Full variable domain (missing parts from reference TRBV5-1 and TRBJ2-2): KAGVTQTPRYLIKTRGQQVTLSCSPISGHRSVSWYQQTPGQGLQFLFEYFSETQRNKGNFPGRFSGRQFSNSRSEMNVSTLELGDSALYLCASSRKRDGTGELFFGEGSRLTVL.